Below are 29 T cell receptor beta chains sequenced from a single sample in a study of blood T cell repertoires in COVID-19. The method was immunoSEQ multiplex PCR; TCRdb's version includes in-frame clones alone and lacks a portion of them. Of 350,000 to 450,000 clones listed, 70% to 90% were seen once; the top ten hold about 1.4%. Material: PBMCs or T cells enriched from blood (not recorded which). The receptors were gathered from a woman younger than 30 who had been exposed to COVID-19.

This clone appeared once. The rearrangement links TRBV4-1 to TRBJ1-1, with 7 bases fitting TRBD1. Trimming took 4 bases from V and 9 from J; bases not matched to a gene: 5. The V gene's germline CDR1 is MGHRA and CDR2 YSYEKL. The length of the CDR3 is 12 residues. CDR3 region: CASSLEQGKAFF. CDR3 nucleotide sequence: TGCGCCAGCAGCCTTGAACAGGGGAAAGCTTTCTTT.

This chain joins TRBV3-1 (or the pseudogene TRBV3-2) and TRBJ1-1; D is unresolved. The CDR3 sequence is 14 residues long. Between the trimmed V and J ends, which lost 5 bases and 1 base, there was a span of 11 bases. Germline V lookup: CDR1 LGHDT, CDR2 YNNKEL (reference sequence). CDR3 bases: TGTGCCAGCAGCGCGGGTCAGTGGAACACTGAAGCTTTCTTT. Its translation is CASSAGQWNTEAFF.

The chain links TRBV6-1 to TRBJ1-5; unclear D gene. Germline loops: CDR1 MNHNS, CDR2 SASEGT. V was pared by 1 base and J by 0 bases, with 13 bases between. This CDR3 has 17 amino acids. CDR3 DNA sequence: TGTGCCAGCAGTGAAGATGTGACACCTTATAGCAATCAGCCCCAGCATTTT. Its translation is CASSEDVTPYSNQPQHF.

The rearrangement uses TRBV29-1 and TRBJ1-1; 7 nucleotides align to TRBD1. The CDR3 has 13 amino acids. The trim removed 5 bases at V and 1 base at J, leaving 4 bases unmatched. Per the germline V gene, CDR1 is SQVTM and CDR2 is ANQGSEA. CDR3 sequence: CSVSQGGNTEAFF. CDR3 nucleotide sequence: TGCAGCGTTTCCCAGGGGGGGAACACTGAAGCTTTCTTT.

The chain combines TRBV7-2 with TRBJ1-4; 7 bases agree with TRBD1. From germline, CDR1 is SGHTA and CDR2 FQGNSA. The CDR3 sequence is 15 residues long. Unmatched junction bases numbered 8, after V lost 5 bases and J lost 5 bases. This chain's CDR3 is CASSPRQGGNEKLFF. In DNA, the CDR3 is TGTGCCAGCAGCCCCCGACAGGGTGGGAATGAAAAACTGTTTTTT.

V usage is TRBV7-2 and J usage is TRBJ1-6; TRBD1 matches 7 bases. With 6 bases clipped from V and 4 bases from J, the junction kept 3 bases outside the gene matches. Germline lookup yields CDR1 SGHTA and CDR2 FQGNSA. The CDR3 is 14 residues long. The CDR3 nucleotides read TGTGCCAGCAGTTTACAGGGGTATAATTCACCCCTCCACTTT. This codes for CASSLQGYNSPLHF.

V usage is TRBV6-2 or TRBV6-3 and J usage is TRBJ2-2, with 10 bases aligning to TRBD1. The CDR3 covers 14 residues. Trimming cost V 6 bases and J 6 bases; bases outside gene matches: 4. Looked up from germline, CDR1 is MNHEY and CDR2 is SVGEGT. CDR3 in DNA: TGTGCCAGCAGCGGGACAGGGGAGGCCGGGGAGCTGTTTTTT. Its translation: CASSGTGEAGELFF.

The chain carries TRBV5-1 and TRBJ2-7; TRBD1 matches at 10 bases. The CDR3 sequence is 17 residues long. Germline V gene sequence: CDR1 SGHRS, CDR2 YFSETQ. Unmatched junction bases numbered 11, after V lost 1 base and J lost 4 bases. CDR3 bases: TGCGCCAGCAGCTTGTTGGTAGGGACAGGGGTATCGTACGAGCAGTACTTC. Translation gives CASSLLVGTGVSYEQYF.

This chain links TRBV3-1 (or the pseudogene TRBV3-2) with TRBJ1-1, with 7 bases identical to TRBD1. CDR3 length: 15 amino acids. J gave up 0 bases and V 2 bases, and 3 bases lay outside the gene matches. Germline V gene sequence: CDR1 LGHDT, CDR2 YNNKEL (reference sequence). CDR3 region: CASSQQGQMNTEAFF. CDR3 in DNA: TGTGCCAGCAGCCAACAGGGACAGATGAACACTGAAGCTTTCTTT.

The V and J genes are TRBV24-1 and TRBJ2-5; 10 nucleotides line up with TRBD1. The CDR3 loop spans 16 amino acids. CDR1 is KGHDR and CDR2 is SFDVKD in the germline V gene. Trimming removed 5 bases from V and 5 bases from J; junction bases left unmatched: 10. CDR3: CATSVGTGVPRETQYF. DNA of the CDR3: TGTGCCACCAGTGTCGGGACAGGGGTTCCCCGGGAGACCCAGTACTTC.

The rearrangement uses TRBV29-1 and TRBJ2-7; 7 nucleotides match TRBD2. CDR3 length: 13 residues. The trim removed 6 bases at V and 0 bases at J, leaving 5 bases unmatched. Germline V gives CDR1 SQVTM, CDR2 ANQGSEA. The CDR3 coding sequence is TGCAGCGTAGTGACTAGCAGCTCCTACGAGCAGTACTTC. Protein sequence: CSVVTSSSYEQYF.

Here the CDR3 DNA reads TGCGCCAGCAGCCAAGTTCAGGGGAACCTAGCCAAAAACATTCAGTACTTC. Its translation: CASSQVQGNLAKNIQYF. The V and J genes are TRBV4-1 and TRBJ2-4, with D possibly being TRBD1 (6 bases). V was trimmed by 1 base and J by 0 bases, leaving 13 bases between them. CDR3 length: 17 amino acids. Germline V gene data show CDR1 as MGHRA and CDR2 as YSYEKL.

The CDR3 coding sequence is TGTGCCAGCAGCCTTTTAGCGGGAGTGGGCAATGAGCAGTTCTTC. Translating it yields CASSLLAGVGNEQFF. The rearrangement links TRBV2 to TRBJ2-1; TRBD2 agrees at 9 bases. The V and J ends lost 6 bases and 6 bases, in that order; junction bases with no gene match: 9. There are 15 residues in the CDR3. The germline V gene encodes CDR1 SNHLY and CDR2 FYNNEI.

V usage is TRBV15 and J usage is TRBJ1-1; 8 bases are a match to TRBD1. Germline CDR1 reads LNHNV; CDR2 reads YYDKDF (reference sequence). The CDR3 totals 15 residues. The V segment lost 0 bases and the J segment 4 bases; nucleotides outside the gene matches: 4. The CDR3 loop is CATSRDGQGSTEAFF. In nucleotides, the CDR3 is TGTGCCACCAGCAGAGACGGACAGGGAAGCACTGAAGCTTTCTTT.

The genes are TRBV19 and TRBJ1-4; 10 bases map to TRBD1. V was pared by 3 bases and J by 15 bases, with 19 bases of the junction left unmatched. Germline V gene data show CDR1 as LNHDA and CDR2 as SQIVND (reference sequence). The CDR3 is made up of 17 amino acids. The CDR3 DNA sequence: TGTGCCAGTAGTATGGGACAGGGGTATTACCCCCTGTGGGCGATGTTTTTT. Translation: CASSMGQGYYPLWAMFF.

CDR3 in DNA: TGTGCCAGCCTTCAGAACAATCAGCCCCAGCATTTT. Translating gives CASLQNNQPQHF. This chain uses TRBV28 with TRBJ1-5; D call uncertain. Trimming took off 8 bases at V and 3 bases at J, with 8 bases between the two ends. CDR3 length: 12 amino acids. CDR1 and CDR2 (germline): MDHEN, SYDVKM.

The chain uses TRBV10-1 and TRBJ2-1; 12 bases match TRBD2. The CDR3 contains 18 residues. V gave up 3 bases and J gave up 7 bases; unmatched junction bases: 13. CDR1 and CDR2 (germline): WNHNN, SYGVQD (reference sequence). CDR3 in DNA: TGCGCCAGCAGTGAACCCCCTAGCGGGGGGGTCAGGGCTAATGAGCAGTTCTTC. It yields the protein CASSEPPSGGVRANEQFF.

This clone was seen once. This rearrangement joins TRBV6-5 to TRBJ2-2; D remains ambiguous. The CDR3 loop spans 12 amino acids. Deletions cut 4 bases from V and 3 bases from J, with 3 bases between. Germline loops: CDR1 MNHEY, CDR2 SVGAGI. CDR3 loop: CASSSDTGELFF. CDR3 coding DNA: TGTGCCAGCAGTTCAGACACCGGGGAGCTGTTTTTT.

The chain carries TRBV11-2 and TRBJ1-3; D uncertain. The V gene lost 1 base and the J gene lost 0 bases, with 13 bases spanning the gap. The CDR3 contains 17 residues. Germline values: CDR1 SGHAT, CDR2 FQNNGV. The CDR3 DNA follows: TGTGCCAGCAGCTTAGTTCGGGTGGCGAGCTCTGGAAACACCATATATTTT. This gives the protein CASSLVRVASSGNTIYF.

This clone appeared a single time. The genes are TRBV6-5 and TRBJ2-2, with TRBD1 matching over 7 bases. V lost 2 bases, J lost 4 bases, and 4 bases stayed unmatched. The CDR3 has 15 residues. Germline-derived CDR1 and CDR2 are MNHEY and SVGAGI. The DNA for the CDR3 is TGTGCCAGCAGTTACGACAGGGCAGGCACCGGGGAGCTGTTTTTT. The encoded protein is CASSYDRAGTGELFF.

The chain combines TRBV2 with TRBJ2-3, with 9 bases aligning to TRBD2. The J segment lost 0 bases and the V segment lost 1 base, leaving 5 bases of the junction unmatched. The length of the CDR3 is 17 residues. Germline CDR1 reads SNHLY; CDR2 reads FYNNEI. The DNA of the CDR3 is TGTGCCAGCAGTGAAGTCGGCGGGGGGGCTAGCACAGATACGCAGTATTTT. Its translation: CASSEVGGGASTDTQYF.

CDR3 in DNA: TGTGCCAGTAGTATTATTTCAGGGGGAAGGAACACCGGGGAGCTGTTTTTT. It encodes CASSIISGGRNTGELFF. The V call is TRBV19, the J call TRBJ2-2; 7 bases map to TRBD1. CDR3 length: 17 amino acids. CDR1 and CDR2 from the germline V gene are LNHDA and SQIVND (reference sequence). V trimming: 3 bases; J trimming: 1 base; junction bases outside the gene matches: 8.

This clone was observed a few times. This chain uses TRBV27 with TRBJ2-2; D ambiguous. The CDR3 runs 18 residues. In germline, CDR1 is MNHEY, CDR2 SMNVEV (reference sequence). The ends were cut back, 5 bases at V and 7 bases at J, with 26 bases in the middle. CDR3 loop: CASSATLLRPPPGGELFF. The CDR3 DNA sequence: TGTGCCAGCAGTGCTACCCTCCTACGTCCTCCCCCGGGCGGGGAGCTGTTTTTT.

V usage is TRBV7-8 and J usage is TRBJ1-4, with 7 bases aligning to TRBD1. The CDR3 contains 18 residues. V lost 2 bases to trimming and J lost 0 bases; unmatched junction nucleotides: 9. The germline V gene encodes CDR1 SGHVS and CDR2 FQNEAQ. CDR3 sequence reads: CASSLYRTGFATNEKLFF. The CDR3 bases are TGTGCCAGCAGCTTATATCGGACAGGATTTGCAACTAATGAAAAACTGTTTTTT.

The J gene is TRBJ2-5, the V gene TRBV29-1; 8 positions match TRBD2. There are 14 residues in the CDR3. The V gene's germline CDR1 is SQVTM and CDR2 ANQGSEA. With 7 bases clipped from V and 5 bases from J, the junction kept 12 bases outside the gene matches. The CDR3 is CSALGSGSFETQYF. DNA for the CDR3: TGCAGCGCCCTGGGGAGCGGGAGTTTCGAGACCCAGTACTTC.

This sequence joins TRBV7-3 and TRBJ2-3; 12 positions agree with TRBD2. Germline values: CDR1 SGHTA, CDR2 FQGTGA. V gave up 4 bases and J gave up 3 bases; unmatched junction bases: 2. This CDR3 contains 15 residues. CDR3 nucleotides: TGTGCCAGCAGCTCAACTAGCGGGGGGACAGATACGCAGTATTTT. It yields the protein CASSSTSGGTDTQYF.

This clone was counted a few times. V is TRBV19 and J is TRBJ2-1; 9 nucleotides line up with TRBD2. The junction had 13 bases not matched to a gene; V was cut back by 4 bases and J by 6 bases. The CDR3 contains 17 residues. Germline loops: CDR1 LNHDA, CDR2 SQIVND (reference sequence). In DNA form, the CDR3 reads TGTGCCAGTAGTACCTGGTTAGTTGCGGGGGGGGCCAATGAGCAGTTCTTC. Encoded protein: CASSTWLVAGGANEQFF. Complete variable domain (other parts from reference TRBV19 and TRBJ2-1): DGGITQSPKYLFRKEGQNVTLSCEQNLNHDAMYWYRQDPGQGLRLIYYSQIVNDFQKGDIAEGYSVSREKKESFPLTVTSAQKNPTAFYLCASSTWLVAGGANEQFFGPGTRLTVL.

This rearrangement joins TRBV9 to TRBJ2-7; TRBD1 matches at 8 bases. Trimming at V came to 4 bases and at J to 3 bases, leaving 9 bases not matched to a gene. Germline CDR1 reads SGDLS; CDR2 reads YYNGEE. This CDR3 region has 15 residues. The CDR3 spells CASSLSGTGNYEQYF. DNA of the CDR3: TGTGCCAGCAGCCTCTCGGGGACAGGTAACTACGAGCAGTACTTC.

This chain joins TRBV28 and TRBJ1-2; D perhaps matches TRBD1 (6 bases). The CDR3 consists of 11 residues. Trimming stripped 6 bases from V and 11 bases from J, with 13 bases between. Germline loops: CDR1 MDHEN, CDR2 SYDVKM. The CDR3 sequence: CASRADRKYTF. The CDR3 DNA sequence: TGTGCCAGCAGGGCGGACAGAAAGTACACCTTC.